The 31 T cell receptor beta chains presented below share a single source sample, sequenced in a study of shared clonotypes between healthy human individuals. This table comes from immunoSEQ multiplex PCR, and its TCRdb copy is limited to in-frame clones, with some not included. The table has about 700,000 clones, about 91% seen once; the top ten hold roughly 22%. Naive CD8 cells were CD45RO-negative, positively selected for CCR7, excluding terminally differentiated effector memory CD45RA+ cells. The sample comprised naive CD8+ T cells sorted from blood. The receptors stem from a man aged 25 to 40 in good health.

The chain joins TRBV2 to TRBJ2-7; TRBD2 agrees at 10 bases. Germline V gives CDR1 SNHLY, CDR2 FYNNEI. CDR3 length: 14 amino acids. J gave up 5 bases and V 3 bases, and 4 bases lay outside the gene matches. CDR3 coding DNA: TGTGCCAGCAGTGATAGCGGGAGGATAAACGAGCAGTACTTC. It specifies CASSDSGRINEQYF. Variable domain in full (rest from reference TRBV2 and TRBJ2-7): EPEVTQTPSHQVTQMGQEVILRCVPISNHLYFYWYRQILGQKVEFLVSFYNNEISEKSEIFDDQFSVERPDGSNFTLKIRSTKLEDSAMYFCASSDSGRINEQYFGPGTRLTVT.

This clone was seen only once. The chain is built from TRBV11-3 and TRBJ2-3; perhaps TRBD2 as D (6 bases). V was clipped by 1 base and J by 3 bases, with 14 bases between them. This CDR3 spans 16 amino acids. Germline loops: CDR1 SGHNT, CDR2 YENEEA. For the CDR3, the DNA is TGTGCCAGCAGCTTAGGTGGAGGGGCCCCGACAGATACGCAGTATTTT. Residues: CASSLGGGAPTDTQYF.

The V gene is TRBV9, the J gene TRBJ2-2; 8 nucleotides line up with TRBD2. Germline CDR1 is SGDLS and CDR2 is YYNGEE. Trimming removed 2 bases from V and 4 bases from J; junction bases left unmatched: 4. This CDR3 contains 15 residues. The CDR3 region is CASSVSGSPTGELFF. The CDR3 region has the DNA TGTGCCAGCAGCGTGAGCGGGAGTCCCACCGGGGAGCTGTTTTTT. Together with reference TRBV9 and TRBJ2-2, the CDR3 gives the full variable domain: DSGVTQTPKHLITATGQRVTLRCSPRSGDLSVYWYQQSLDQGLQFLIQYYNGEERAKGNILERFSAQQFPDLHSELNLSSLELGDSALYFCASSVSGSPTGELFFGEGSRLTVL.

The rearrangement uses TRBV27 and TRBJ2-1, with D perhaps matching TRBD1 or TRBD2 (5 bases each). Germline loops: CDR1 MNHEY, CDR2 SMNVEV (reference sequence). V was clipped by 5 bases and J by 5 bases, with 10 bases between them. CDR3 size: 13 residues. CDR3 sequence: CASSTGRNNEQFF. CDR3 DNA sequence: TGTGCCAGCAGTACGGGACGGAACAATGAGCAGTTCTTC.

V and J are TRBV11-2 and TRBJ1-4; TRBD1 matches at 7 bases. This CDR3 has 16 amino acids. Trimming took 1 base from V and 5 from J; bases not matched to a gene: 7. Germline CDR1 reads SGHAT; CDR2 reads FQNNGV. CDR3 coding DNA: TGTGCCAGCAGCTTAGTTCGAGGACAGGAGAATGAAAAACTGTTTTTT. Translating it yields CASSLVRGQENEKLFF.

The CDR3 protein is CASSPTGGFGYTF. DNA for the CDR3: TGCGCCAGCAGCCCGACAGGGGGCTTCGGCTACACCTTC. The V call is TRBV4-3, the J call TRBJ1-2, with 10 bases fitting TRBD1. In germline, CDR1 is LGHNA, CDR2 YSLEER. This CDR3 has 13 amino acids. With 4 bases clipped from V and 8 bases from J, the junction kept 4 bases outside the gene matches.

This clone was observed a single time. The chain uses TRBV27 and TRBJ2-5; 8 nucleotides agree with TRBD1. The trim removed 2 bases at V and 7 bases at J, leaving 9 bases unmatched. Germline CDR1 and CDR2: MNHEY and SMNVEV (reference sequence). The CDR3 is made up of 15 amino acids. CDR3 sequence: CASSLTGQAGVTQYF. CDR3 bases: TGTGCCAGCAGTTTAACGGGACAGGCCGGTGTGACCCAGTACTTC.

This chain uses TRBV27 with TRBJ2-7, with TRBD2 identical over 8 bases. This CDR3 spans 15 amino acids. Looked up from germline, CDR1 is MNHEY and CDR2 is SMNVEV (reference sequence). V dropped 4 bases and J dropped 3; count of bases not matched to a gene: 8. The CDR3 region is CASSSLSGSLYEQYF. The CDR3 DNA is TGTGCCAGCAGTTCCCTAAGCGGGAGTCTCTACGAGCAGTACTTC.

Only one count was recorded for this clone. The sample contains more than one DNA sequence encoding this CDR3. The chain joins TRBV9 to TRBJ2-2; D not resolved. The germline CDR1 and CDR2 sequences are SGDLS and YYNGEE. This CDR3 has 13 residues. Trimming shortened V by 3 bases and J by 1 base, and 4 bases separated the two germline ends. CDR3: CASSDENTGELFF. In DNA, the CDR3 is TGTGCCAGCAGCGACGAGAACACCGGGGAGCTGTTTTTT.

The rearrangement uses TRBV27 and TRBJ1-1; D possibly corresponds to TRBD1 (5 bases). Trimming shortened V by 1 base and J by 4 bases, and 13 bases separated the two germline ends. Germline CDR1 is MNHEY and CDR2 is SMNVEV (reference sequence). The length of the CDR3 is 15 residues. This CDR3 reads CASSLYQGSGTEAFF. CDR3 DNA sequence: TGTGCCAGCAGTTTATATCAGGGCTCGGGCACTGAAGCTTTCTTT.

J is TRBJ2-1 and V is TRBV5-1; D unclear. This CDR3 region has 18 residues. Between the trimmed V and J ends, which lost 0 bases and 0 bases, there was a span of 16 bases. The germline CDR1 and CDR2 sequences are SGHRS and YFSETQ. The CDR3, as DNA: TGCGCCAGCAGCTTGGCCCGGTCTGTGGATAGCTCCTACAATGAGCAGTTCTTC. This translates into CASSLARSVDSSYNEQFF.

The CDR3, as DNA: TGTGCCAGCAGCTTAGCGAGATATTCTGGAAACACCATATATTTT. Protein sequence: CASSLARYSGNTIYF. This sequence joins TRBV11-2 and TRBJ1-3, with no clear D. Trimming cost V 1 base and J 1 base, with 8 bases left between them. Germline loops: CDR1 SGHAT, CDR2 FQNNGV. The CDR3 is 15 amino acids.

The rearrangement links TRBV6-5 to TRBJ1-2; perhaps TRBD1 as D (5 bases). The CDR3 has 15 amino acids. Looked up from germline, CDR1 is MNHEY and CDR2 is SVGAGI. Trimming removed 2 bases from V and 8 bases from J, with 18 bases in between. The CDR3 nucleotides read TGTGCCAGCAGTTACCCCGGACAAGCCCAGGGAGGCTACACCTTC. Translated: CASSYPGQAQGGYTF.

The J gene is TRBJ1-1, the V gene TRBV11-2; D gene unclear. This CDR3 contains 13 residues. Trimming took off 1 base at V and 3 bases at J, with 6 bases between the two ends. Germline lookup yields CDR1 SGHAT and CDR2 FQNNGV. CDR3 in amino acids: CASSLARYTEAFF. CDR3 DNA sequence: TGTGCCAGCAGCTTAGCCAGGTACACTGAAGCTTTCTTT. The variable domain in full, with the rest retrieved from reference TRBV11-2 and TRBJ1-1, is EAGVAQSPRYKIIEKRQSVAFWCNPISGHATLYWYQQILGQGPKLLIQFQNNGVVDDSQLPKDRFSAERLKGVDSTLKIQPAKLEDSAVYLCASSLARYTEAFFGQGTRLTVV.

The chain uses TRBV7-9 and TRBJ2-7; D is uncertain. V lost 5 bases to trimming and J lost 6 bases, with 14 bases between them. The CDR3 consists of 13 residues. Germline loops: CDR1 SEHNR, CDR2 FQNEAQ (reference sequence). CDR3 protein: CASSPTDTTEQYF. DNA of the CDR3: TGTGCCAGCAGCCCCACCGACACGACCGAGCAGTACTTC.

This clone was recorded many times. The chain joins TRBV10-3 to TRBJ2-7; D may correspond to TRBD1 or TRBD2 (5 bases each). Trimming took off 8 bases at V and 2 bases at J, with 10 bases between the two ends. The CDR3 is 12 residues long. Germline-derived CDR1 and CDR2 are ENHRY and SYGVKD. The CDR3 nucleotides read TGTGCCATCCGGGACGGAACCTACGAGCAGTACTTC. Protein sequence: CAIRDGTYEQYF.

The chain employs TRBV15 and TRBJ2-7; TRBD2 aligns across 7 bases. The germline CDR1 and CDR2 sequences are LNHNV and YYDKDF (reference sequence). V dropped 0 bases and J dropped 1; count of bases not matched to a gene: 3. The CDR3 has 15 residues. Here the CDR3 DNA reads TGTGCCACCAGCAGAGACCGGACTAGTTCCTACGAGCAGTACTTC. Its protein is CATSRDRTSSYEQYF.

Regarding this clone: The sample has other DNA sequences that encode this CDR3 too. DNA of the CDR3: TGTGCCAGCAGTTTTCGTCTAGTCTCCTACGAGCAGTACTTC. This gives the protein CASSFRLVSYEQYF. The V gene is TRBV28, the J gene TRBJ2-7; D not resolved. CDR3 length equals 14 residues. Trimming removed 3 bases at V and 0 bases at J, with 9 bases between. Germline CDR1 and CDR2: MDHEN and SYDVKM.

The chain links TRBV28 to TRBJ2-3; no clear D. The germline V gene has CDR1 MDHEN and CDR2 SYDVKM. V was shortened by 2 bases and J by 2 bases, with 17 bases between the two germline ends. CDR3 length equals 17 residues. This chain's CDR3 is CASSLAYQTEPTDTQYF. In DNA form, the CDR3 reads TGTGCCAGCAGTTTAGCCTACCAGACCGAGCCCACAGATACGCAGTATTTT.

J is TRBJ1-3 and V is TRBV7-6, with unresolved D. The CDR3 loop spans 14 amino acids. Per the germline V gene, CDR1 is SGHVS and CDR2 is FNYEAQ. V lost 2 bases to trimming and J lost 4 bases, with 9 bases between them. In DNA, the CDR3 is TGTGCCAGCAGCTTAAGGGAGGAAGGAAACACCATATATTTT. It encodes CASSLREEGNTIYF.

This chain joins TRBV7-9 and TRBJ2-5; 14 positions agree with TRBD2. CDR1 and CDR2 from the germline V gene are SEHNR and FQNEAQ (reference sequence). This CDR3 has 14 residues. Trimming took 9 bases from V and 4 from J; bases not matched to a gene: 4. CDR3: CASWGLAGAETQYF. The CDR3 bases are TGTGCCAGTTGGGGACTAGCGGGAGCAGAGACCCAGTACTTC.

The genes are TRBV25-1 and TRBJ2-2; TRBD2 matches 14 bases. Germline CDR1 reads MGHDK; CDR2 reads SYGVNS. With V trimmed by 3 bases and J by 4 bases, 7 bases remained unmatched. The CDR3 has 18 residues. As DNA, the CDR3 is TGTGCCAGCAGTGAGACTAGCGGGAGGGCCGGTGGCACCGGGGAGCTGTTTTTT. This encodes CASSETSGRAGGTGELFF.

This chain links TRBV1 with TRBJ2-4. TRBV1 is a pseudogene. The CDR3 spans 11 residues. DNA for the CDR3: TGCACCAGCAGCCAAGATCCCCTCAAGAACTTC. It specifies CTSSQDPLKNF.

The V call is TRBV18, the J call TRBJ2-7; no clear D gene. Germline V gene sequence: CDR1 KGHSH, CDR2 LQKENI. Trimming removed 6 bases at V and 2 bases at J, with 8 bases between. This CDR3 contains 12 residues. The CDR3 spells CASSDAPYEQYF. The CDR3 DNA reads as TGTGCCAGCTCCGACGCTCCCTACGAGCAGTACTTC.

V is TRBV4-1 and J is TRBJ2-2, with D hard to call. The V end lost 0 bases, the J end lost 1 base, and 12 bases lay between the germline ends. The CDR3 is 17 residues long. The germline V gene encodes CDR1 MGHRA and CDR2 YSYEKL. The CDR3 is CASSQESRTMNTGELFF. The DNA for the CDR3 is TGCGCCAGCAGCCAAGAGAGCAGGACCATGAACACCGGGGAGCTGTTTTTT.

The genes are TRBV6-5 and TRBJ2-7, with D perhaps TRBD1 (6 bases). This CDR3 comprises 15 residues. The V end was cut by 2 bases, the J end by 7 bases, with 18 bases between. From germline, CDR1 is MNHEY and CDR2 SVGAGI. In DNA form, the CDR3 reads TGTGCCAGCAGTTACACAGGGATGGGTCAGGAGGAGCAGTACTTC. Translating it yields CASSYTGMGQEEQYF.

The chain is built from TRBV29-1 and TRBJ2-4, with D hard to call. This CDR3 is 11 amino acids long. With 4 bases removed from V and 11 bases from J, the gap between germline ends came to 12 bases. Germline CDR1 reads SQVTM; CDR2 reads ANQGSEA. The CDR3 DNA follows: TGCAGCGTTGTCACACAAACCCTTCAGTACTTC. Translating it yields CSVVTQTLQYF.

This clone was counted at least ten times. This chain uses TRBV21-1 with TRBJ2-2; the table's D call of TRBD2 was not tested on the DNA. TRBV21-1 is recorded as a pseudogene. This CDR3 comprises 18 residues. The CDR3 here is CASSKGRLAGTNTGELFF. CDR3 nucleotide sequence: TGTGCCAGCAGCAAGGGTAGACTAGCGGGAACCAACACCGGGGAGCTGTTTTTT.

The chain carries TRBV27 and TRBJ2-3; unclear D gene. This CDR3 is built from 16 residues. Trimming took off 4 bases at V and 1 base at J, with 15 bases between the two ends. Germline loops: CDR1 MNHEY, CDR2 SMNVEV (reference sequence). Written as DNA, the CDR3 is TGTGCCAGCAGTTCTTTGAGTAGCCTGGGCACAGATACGCAGTATTTT. Amino acids: CASSSLSSLGTDTQYF.

The chain has TRBV15 and TRBJ2-1; D is unclear. The CDR3 runs 17 residues. Per the germline V gene, CDR1 is LNHNV and CDR2 is YYDKDF (reference sequence). V was trimmed by 0 bases and J by 3 bases, leaving 15 bases between them. The CDR3 bases are TGTGCCACCAGCAGAGACGATCGGCAGAGGTTCTACAATGAGCAGTTCTTC. It encodes CATSRDDRQRFYNEQFF.

The rearrangement links TRBV9 to TRBJ2-2, with D possibly called TRBD1 or TRBD2 (6 bases each). V shed 0 bases and J shed 4 bases, with 16 bases lying between them. This CDR3 region has 17 residues. The germline CDR1 and CDR2 sequences are SGDLS and YYNGEE. The CDR3 sequence is CASSVGGAIVATGELFF. In nucleotides, the CDR3 is TGTGCCAGCAGCGTAGGGGGGGCAATCGTCGCCACCGGGGAGCTGTTTTTT.